These 27 T cell receptor beta chains came from one sample sequenced in a study of cytotoxic CD8 clonotypes in ibrutinib-treated CLL. The repertoire was sequenced with immunoSEQ multiplex PCR; TCRdb's copy has only in-frame clones and lacks some. The data contain over 250,000 clones, 76% of them singletons. Material: PBMCs, obtained at disease progression, from a patient treated with ibrutinib. The receptor source for this set is a human donor with chronic lymphocytic leukemia.

This chain uses TRBV25-1 with TRBJ2-7; 7 nucleotides align to TRBD1. V dropped 2 bases and J dropped 0; count of bases not matched to a gene: 4. CDR3 size: 15 residues. The V gene's germline CDR1 is MGHDK and CDR2 SYGVNS. In nucleotides, the CDR3 is TGTGCCAGCAGTGAACAGGGACAGTCCTCCTACGAGCAGTACTTC. Translated: CASSEQGQSSYEQYF.

The chain is built from TRBV4-1 and TRBJ1-5; D is uncertain. CDR1 MGHRA and CDR2 YSYEKL come from the germline V gene. The CDR3 loop spans 14 amino acids. V lost 4 bases to trimming and J lost 5 bases, with 12 bases between them. Here the CDR3 DNA reads TGCGCCAGCAGCCCGAGGGAGGGAGATCAGCCCCAGCATTTT. Encoded protein: CASSPREGDQPQHF.

This clone was detected only once. CDR3 region: CASSQRTRDSEQYF. In nucleotides, the CDR3 is TGCGCCAGCAGCCAGAGAACCCGGGACAGCGAGCAGTACTTC. This sequence joins TRBV4-3 and TRBJ2-7; TRBD1 matches at 7 bases. The J segment lost 6 bases and the V segment lost 3 bases, leaving 8 bases of the junction unmatched. CDR3 length: 14 residues. The germline V gene encodes CDR1 LGHNA and CDR2 YSLEER.

The gene calls are TRBV5-1 and TRBJ1-4, with D possibly being TRBD1 (6 bases). Germline lookup yields CDR1 SGHRS and CDR2 YFSETQ. The CDR3 extends over 16 amino acids. The V and J ends lost 4 bases and 4 bases respectively, with 17 bases between them. The CDR3 sequence: CASSQDGGRRNEKLFF. DNA for the CDR3: TGCGCCAGCAGCCAAGACGGGGGCAGACGTAATGAAAAACTGTTTTTT. Full variable domain (rest looked up from reference TRBV5-1 and TRBJ1-4): KAGVTQTPRYLIKTRGQQVTLSCSPISGHRSVSWYQQTPGQGLQFLFEYFSETQRNKGNFPGRFSGRQFSNSRSEMNVSTLELGDSALYLCASSQDGGRRNEKLFFGSGTQLSVL.

There are a few counts of this clone. The J gene is TRBJ2-2, the V gene TRBV25-1, with 7 positions matching TRBD2. Trimming took 4 bases from V and 6 from J; bases not matched to a gene: 2. Per the germline V gene, CDR1 is MGHDK and CDR2 is SYGVNS. The CDR3 runs 13 residues. This chain's CDR3 is CASSGGGPGELFF. The CDR3 DNA follows: TGTGCCAGCAGTGGGGGAGGGCCCGGGGAGCTGTTTTTT.

The chain combines TRBV13 with TRBJ2-5; D not resolved. This CDR3 comprises 14 residues. V gave up 7 bases and J gave up 2 bases, with 14 bases separating them. Germline CDR1 and CDR2: PRHDT and FYEKMQ (reference sequence). The CDR3: CASNRWTEQETQYF. CDR3 sequence (DNA): TGTGCCAGCAATCGGTGGACGGAACAAGAGACCCAGTACTTC.

V is TRBV5-1 and J is TRBJ2-7, with a weak D call TRBD2 (6 bases). The CDR3 is made up of 15 amino acids. Germline V gene data show CDR1 as SGHRS and CDR2 as YFSETQ. V shed 1 base and J shed 1 base, with 12 bases lying between them. The CDR3 nucleotides read TGCGCCAGCAGCTTGATTACGGGGGAGTCCTACGAGCAGTACTTC. This gives the protein CASSLITGESYEQYF.

The chain employs TRBV9 and TRBJ2-7; 13 bases map to TRBD2. The CDR3 extends over 16 amino acids. Germline V gives CDR1 SGDLS, CDR2 YYNGEE. V lost 2 bases to trimming and J lost 5 bases; unmatched junction nucleotides: 7. The DNA of the CDR3 is TGTGCCAGCAGCGTCTTAGGACTAGCGGGAGCCCACGAGCAGTACTTC. It yields the protein CASSVLGLAGAHEQYF.

The rearrangement joins TRBV14 to TRBJ2-4, with D unclear. Trimming stripped 0 bases from V and 6 bases from J, with 12 bases between. This CDR3 has 15 residues. Germline V gene lookup returns CDR1 SGHDN and CDR2 FVKESK. The CDR3 here is CASSQDLRPVNIQYF. The DNA of the CDR3 is TGTGCCAGCAGCCAAGATCTGCGGCCCGTAAACATTCAGTACTTC.

The gene calls are TRBV10-3 and TRBJ2-1; D not certain. Trimming left V 4 bases short and J 0 bases short, with 10 bases between. This CDR3 region has 15 residues. The germline V gene encodes CDR1 ENHRY and CDR2 SYGVKD. The CDR3 region has the DNA TGTGCCATCAGTGCGGGCCGGAGCTCCTACAATGAGCAGTTCTTC. It encodes CAISAGRSSYNEQFF.

A few counts support this clone. At the DNA level, this CDR3 is encoded by other sequences in the same sample as well. CDR3 in amino acids: CASSFGGSYEQYF. In DNA form, the CDR3 reads TGTGCCAGCAGTTTCGGGGGGTCCTACGAGCAGTACTTC. The genes are TRBV28 and TRBJ2-7; 7 nucleotides agree with TRBD2. The V segment lost 3 bases and the J segment 1 base; nucleotides outside the gene matches: 0. In germline, CDR1 is MDHEN, CDR2 SYDVKM. This CDR3 has 13 residues.

The CDR3 region has the DNA TGTGCCAGCCGGGGACTAGCGGGAGATACGCAGTATTTT. Encoded protein: CASRGLAGDTQYF. The chain recombines TRBV27 with TRBJ2-3; 12 bases agree with TRBD2. The CDR3 is 13 residues long. Germline trimming cut 8 bases from V and 5 bases from J; bases unmatched to any gene: 2. Germline V CDR1 and CDR2: MNHEY, SMNVEV (reference sequence).

This chain joins TRBV10-3 and TRBJ1-2; no firm D call. Per germline, CDR1 ENHRY and CDR2 SYGVKD. V lost 6 bases and J lost 7, with 12 bases in between. The CDR3 spans 12 residues. As DNA, the CDR3 is TGTGCCATCAGCCGAGAGATGGGTGGCTACACCTTC. It is translated as CAISREMGGYTF.

The rearrangement uses TRBV19 and TRBJ1-5; D gene unclear. Germline loops: CDR1 LNHDA, CDR2 SQIVND (reference sequence). V dropped 6 bases and J dropped 0 bases, with 12 bases sitting between them. This CDR3 has 15 amino acids. The CDR3 spells CASSVQEVSNQPQHF. The CDR3 region has the DNA TGTGCCAGTAGCGTTCAGGAGGTTAGCAATCAGCCCCAGCATTTT.

This chain uses TRBV9 with TRBJ2-5; TRBD2 agrees at 9 bases. This CDR3 has 16 amino acids. Losses at the gene ends were 0 bases for V and 1 base for J; bases not matched to a gene: 4. Germline loops: CDR1 SGDLS, CDR2 YYNGEE. The CDR3, as DNA: TGTGCCAGCAGCGTAGCTAGCGGGGCCGCCCAAGAGACCCAGTACTTC. Its protein product is CASSVASGAAQETQYF. The complete variable domain, with remaining parts taken from reference TRBV9 and TRBJ2-5, reads DSGVTQTPKHLITATGQRVTLRCSPRSGDLSVYWYQQSLDQGLQFLIQYYNGEERAKGNILERFSAQQFPDLHSELNLSSLELGDSALYFCASSVASGAAQETQYFGPGTRLLVL.

The chain uses TRBV6-5 and TRBJ1-2, with D maybe TRBD1 (5 bases). Trimming shortened V by 8 bases and J by 6 bases, and 7 bases separated the two germline ends. The CDR3 is 10 residues long. Germline V CDR1 and CDR2: MNHEY, SVGAGI. CDR3 nucleotide sequence: TGTGCCAGCGGGGCGAATGGCTACACCTTC. The encoded protein is CASGANGYTF.

This chain uses TRBV11-2 with TRBJ1-2; 11 nucleotides match TRBD1. Trimming took 4 bases from V and 3 from J; bases not matched to a gene: 4. CDR1 is SGHAT and CDR2 is FQNNGV in the germline V gene. The CDR3 length is 15 residues. The CDR3 sequence is CASSSGQGAHYGYTF. CDR3 nucleotide sequence: TGTGCCAGCAGCTCTGGACAGGGGGCTCACTATGGCTACACCTTC.

The gene calls are TRBV5-4 and TRBJ2-5, with 7 bases aligning to TRBD2. The CDR3 totals 14 residues. The trim removed 2 bases at V and 5 bases at J, leaving 6 bases unmatched. From germline, CDR1 is SGHNT and CDR2 YYREEE (reference sequence). The CDR3 DNA is TGTGCCAGCAGCTTCCCGACTAGCTCGGAGACCCAGTACTTC. It yields the protein CASSFPTSSETQYF.

The chain is built from TRBV27 and TRBJ2-3; tentative D call: TRBD1 (8 bases). The CDR3 extends over 14 amino acids. V lost 8 bases to trimming and J lost 3 bases, with 15 bases between them. CDR1 MNHEY and CDR2 SMNVEV come from the germline V gene (reference sequence). CDR3 in amino acids: CASGLGQGTDTQYF. Here the CDR3 DNA reads TGTGCCAGCGGACTAGGACAGGGAACAGATACGCAGTATTTT.

The chain joins TRBV10-2 to TRBJ2-5; no clear D. This CDR3 has 14 residues. CDR1 is WSHSY, CDR2 SAAADI, per germline. V lost 0 bases and J lost 6, with 11 bases in between. CDR3 protein: CASSESVQRKTQYF. In DNA, the CDR3 is TGCGCCAGCAGTGAGTCAGTTCAGAGGAAGACCCAGTACTTC.

The chain links TRBV19 to TRBJ2-2; no reliable D call. Germline CDR1 and CDR2: LNHDA and SQIVND (reference sequence). Trimming left V 3 bases short and J 6 bases short, with 14 bases between. CDR3 size: 15 residues. CDR3 DNA sequence: TGTGCCAGTAGTATTCCCCGAGTCTGGGCCGGGGAGCTGTTTTTT. It yields the protein CASSIPRVWAGELFF.

The CDR3: CASSFRTSGSYEQYF. The CDR3 DNA follows: TGTGCCAGCAGCTTCAGGACTAGCGGCTCCTACGAGCAGTACTTC. The rearrangement links TRBV7-8 to TRBJ2-7; 10 nucleotides line up with TRBD2. Unmatched junction bases numbered 2, after V lost 3 bases and J lost 0 bases. This CDR3 is built from 15 residues. Per germline, CDR1 SGHVS and CDR2 FQNEAQ. The variable domain in full, completed from reference TRBV7-8 and TRBJ2-7, reads GAGVSQSPRYKVAKRGQDVALRCDPISGHVSLFWYQQALGQGPEFLTYFQNEAQLDKSGLPSDRFFAERPEGSVSTLKIQRTQQEDSAVYLCASSFRTSGSYEQYFGPGTRLTVT.

The rearrangement uses TRBV15 and TRBJ1-2; 9 bases fit TRBD1. The V gene's germline CDR1 is LNHNV and CDR2 YYDKDF (reference sequence). V shed 1 base and J 3 bases; nucleotides not matched to a gene: 12. This CDR3 has 18 residues. CDR3 sequence: CATSRGRGGQGLYYGYTF. In DNA, the CDR3 is TGTGCCACCAGCAGAGGAAGAGGGGGACAGGGCTTATACTATGGCTACACCTTC.

This rearrangement joins TRBV5-1 to TRBJ2-1; D not certain. V was cut by 0 bases and J by 5 bases, with 6 bases left in between. CDR3 length equals 13 residues. CDR1 and CDR2 from the germline V gene are SGHRS and YFSETQ. The CDR3 region is CASSLVPDNEQFF. CDR3 sequence (DNA): TGCGCCAGCAGCTTGGTACCAGACAATGAGCAGTTCTTC.

This clone was counted only a few times. This chain connects TRBV6-5 to TRBJ1-2; possible D gene TRBD1, 6 bases. Trimming took 5 bases from V and 4 from J, leaving 11 bases between them. Germline V CDR1 and CDR2: MNHEY, SVGAGI. The CDR3 spans 13 residues. The CDR3 sequence is CASSRDRSYGYTF. The DNA for the CDR3 is TGTGCCAGCAGTCGCGACAGGAGCTATGGCTACACCTTC.

This clone was seen a single time. V and J are TRBV15 and TRBJ1-1; 8 bases map to TRBD1. Germline trimming cut 0 bases from V and 5 bases from J; bases unmatched to any gene: 2. Per germline, CDR1 LNHNV and CDR2 YYDKDF (reference sequence). The CDR3 totals 14 residues. The CDR3 nucleotides read TGTGCCACCAGCAGAGATCAGGGGGCTACTGAAGCTTTCTTT. This translates into CATSRDQGATEAFF.

The chain uses TRBV11-3 and TRBJ2-2; D is unclear. Per the germline V gene, CDR1 is SGHNT and CDR2 is YENEEA. Trimming pared 3 bases from V and 7 bases from J, leaving 9 bases between. The CDR3 is 13 residues long. CDR3 bases: TGTGCCAGCAGCTTTCGTCAGGTCGGGGAGCTGTTTTTT. It encodes CASSFRQVGELFF.